Each of the 28 T cell receptor beta chains below was sequenced from the same sample in a study of CD8+ T cells in alopecia areata. It was with CD4, CD8alpha, NKG2D, NKG2ACE and other markers that pooled cutaneous lymph node cells were sorted. cDNA reverse transcribed from extracted RNA served as the sequencing template. Clones were read by immunoSEQ multiplex PCR, and TCRdb kept only the in-frame ones, dropping some. Recorded here are approximately 280,000 clones, none singletons. The sample comprised CD4+ T cells sorted from a lymph node. These receptors were taken from a C3H/HeJ mouse with alopecia areata. The mouse line has the MHC haplotype H2-k.

Only a few counts were recorded for this clone. Here the gene names and germline are mouse. The CDR3 is cut off 4 residues early in the read; its end comes from the germline J gene. The chain has TRBV19 and TRBJ2-2; D not certain. The CDR3 covers 13 residues. Germline V lookup: CDR1 FNHDT, CDR2 SITEND (reference sequence). V shed 4 bases and J shed 1 base, with 5 bases lying between them. The CDR3 region is CASSPKNTGQLYF. The DNA read from the CDR3 is TGTGCCAGCAGTCCCAAAAACACCGGG.

This clone was picked up a small number of times. The genes and germline here are from mouse. The missing CDR3 end, 4 residues past where the read stops, is filled in from the germline J gene. J is TRBJ2-1 and V is TRBV5, with D possibly matching TRBD2 (6 bases). This CDR3 is built from 13 residues. The germline CDR1 and CDR2 sequences are LGHNA and YNLKQL (reference sequence). CDR3 DNA, as far as it was read: TGTGCCAGCAGCCAAGACGGGGGGGCT. This translates into CASSQDGGA. The whole CDR3 region reads CASSQDGGAEQFF.

As concerns this clone: Gene labels here are mouse ones. The CDR3: CAWSPDREDSDYTF. CDR3 bases read: TGTGCCTGGAGTCCCGACAGGGAGGACTCC. The rearrangement uses TRBV31 and TRBJ1-2; 7 bases agree with TRBD1. With the read ending 4 residues before the CDR3 end, the germline J gene is used to fill in that end. Germline V gene lookup returns CDR1 GKSSPN and CDR2 SITVG. V shed 1 base, J shed 3 bases, and the junction held 5 bases outside the gene matches. This CDR3 has 14 amino acids. The variable domain in full, with the rest retrieved from reference TRBV31 and TRBJ1-2, is AQTIHQWPVAEIKAVGSPLSLGCTIKGKSSPNLYWYWQATGGTLQQLFYSITVGQVESVVQLNLSASRPKDDQFILSTEKLLLSHSGFYLCAWSPDREDSDYTFGSGTRLLVI.

Worth noting for this clone: Gene names are mouse gene names. The observed sequence ends 4 residues before the CDR3 terminus, with the missing tail filled in from the germline J gene. This chain uses TRBV13-3 with TRBJ2-5; D might be TRBD1 (6 bases). The CDR3 totals 15 residues. V dropped 5 bases and J dropped 2 bases, with 15 bases sitting between them. Germline V CDR1 and CDR2: NNHDY, SYVADS. CDR3: CASSVTGNGQDTQYF. The part of the CDR3 DNA that was read is TGTGCCAGCAGCGTTACAGGGAACGGCCAAGAC.

Details on this clone: Germline and genes: mouse. The CDR3 extends 4 residues past the end of the read, so its final part is completed from the germline J gene. The chain has TRBV13-3 and TRBJ2-1; TRBD1 might be the D (6 bases). This CDR3 comprises 15 residues. V dropped 2 bases and J dropped 1 base, with 10 bases sitting between them. The V gene's germline CDR1 is NNHDY and CDR2 SYVADS. The sequenced part of the CDR3 DNA is TGTGCCAGCAGTGACAGGGGAATAAACTATGCT. It translates to CASSDRGINYA. The full CDR3 protein is CASSDRGINYAEQFF.

This clone came up a few times. The genes are named according to mouse. CDR3 sequence: CAWSPGGNTEVFF. CDR3 DNA, as far as it was read: TGTGCCTGGAGCCCAGGGGGCAACACA. This chain links TRBV31 with TRBJ1-1; 8 bases are a match to TRBD1. Sequencing ends 4 residues short of the CDR3 end; the germline J gene provides the rest. The V and J ends lost 3 bases and 2 bases, in that order; junction bases with no gene match: 2. CDR1 and CDR2 (germline): GKSSPN, SITVG. The CDR3 covers 13 residues.

In this sample, this clone turned up a few times. Gene labels here are mouse ones. The read finishes 3 residues shy of the CDR3 end, and the germline J gene is used to complete it. This rearrangement joins TRBV13-2 to TRBJ1-6; 9 nucleotides align to TRBD1. TRBJ1-6 is sorted into the ORF group, with uncertain function. The CDR3 runs to 16 residues. The germline V gene has CDR1 NNHNN and CDR2 SYGAGS (reference sequence). V lost 1 base to trimming and J lost 3 bases; unmatched junction nucleotides: 2. The CDR3 bases that were read are TGTGCCAGCGGTGATTTGGACAGGGGCTATAATTCGCCC. It translates to CASGDLDRGYNSP. The CDR3, in full, reads CASGDLDRGYNSPLYF.

This clone was counted a few times. Genes and germline are mouse. Coverage ceases 4 residues before the CDR3 finishes, and the germline J gene fills in the end. V usage is TRBV14 and J usage is TRBJ2-4; D gene ambiguous. Trimming cost V 4 bases and J 0 bases, with 6 bases left between them. The germline V gene has CDR1 SGHDT and CDR2 FRDEAV. CDR3 length: 13 amino acids. The CDR3 loop is CASSAVSQNTLYF. The covered CDR3 bases are TGTGCCAGCAGTGCAGTTAGTCAAAAC.

Turning to this clone: The listed genes are named as in mouse. The CDR3 end falls 4 residues outside the read, so it is completed with the germline J gene. The same CDR3 also results from other DNA sequences found in this sample. This sequence joins TRBV1 and TRBJ2-2, with 8 bases identical to TRBD2. From germline, CDR1 is NSQYPW and CDR2 LRSPGD (reference sequence). There are 16 residues in the CDR3. The ends lost 0 bases at V and 1 base at J; junction bases unmatched: 1. CDR3 DNA (partial): TGCACCTGCAGTGCAGATACTGGGGGAAACACCGGG. Encoded protein: CTCSADTGGNTG. The whole CDR3 sequence is CTCSADTGGNTGQLYF.

To note about this clone: This may come from a read error, since a much larger clone is one base off. Genes and germline are mouse. Read coverage stops 4 residues before the CDR3 terminus; the germline J gene supplies the remainder. V is TRBV13-1 and J is TRBJ1-1; 9 nucleotides line up with TRBD1. Unmatched junction bases numbered 1, after V lost 4 bases and J lost 0 bases. Germline V gene lookup returns CDR1 NSHNY and CDR2 SYGAGN. The CDR3 has 14 amino acids. The CDR3 reads CASSWDRANTEVFF. The CDR3 bases that were read are TGTGCCAGCAGTTGGGACAGGGCAAACACA.

In the case of this clone: The gene names given are mouse names. The sequenced CDR3 bases are TGCACCTGCAGTGCAGATCGCTGGGGGGGCCGCGAC. It codes for CTCSADRWGGRD. The full CDR3 protein reads CTCSADRWGGRDTQYF. This chain connects TRBV1 to TRBJ2-5, with TRBD2 matching 10 bases. The CDR3 extends 4 residues past the end of the read, so its final part is completed from the germline J gene. Germline loops: CDR1 NSQYPW, CDR2 LRSPGD (reference sequence). The CDR3 is 16 residues long.

Concerning this clone itself: Gene labels here are mouse ones. Read coverage stops 4 residues before the CDR3 terminus; the germline J gene supplies the remainder. The rearrangement uses TRBV19 and TRBJ2-7, with D possibly TRBD1 on 5 matching bases. The germline gives CDR1 FNHDT, CDR2 SITEND (reference sequence). This CDR3 is 14 amino acids long. The CDR3 loop reads CASSIPPDKYEQYF. CDR3 DNA (partial): TGTGCCAGCAGTATACCCCCGGACAAGTAT.

This clone has just a few counts. Mouse gene names and germline throughout. The CDR3 is cut off 3 residues early in the read; its end comes from the germline J gene. The chain combines TRBV2 with TRBJ1-6; TRBD1 matches 7 bases. TRBJ1-6 is identified as an open reading frame with a role that is uncertain. The CDR3 is 15 residues long. Trimming cost V 4 bases and J 3 bases; bases outside gene matches: 3. Germline-derived CDR1 and CDR2 are LGHNA and YSYQKL. The DNA read from the CDR3 is TGTGCCAGCAGCCGGCGGGACAGCTATAATTCGCCC. This codes for CASSRRDSYNSP. The entire CDR3 protein reads CASSRRDSYNSPLYF.

About this clone itself: Genes and germline come from the mouse. The read ends 4 residues shy of where the CDR3 ends; the end is completed using the germline J gene. The same CDR3 also results from other DNA sequences found in this sample. The J gene is TRBJ2-3, the V gene TRBV5, with D unclear. Between the trimmed V and J ends, which lost 0 bases and 0 bases, there was a span of 7 bases. Germline values: CDR1 LGHNA, CDR2 YNLKQL (reference sequence). The length of the CDR3 is 15 residues. The CDR3 here is CASSQDRPSAETLYF. The DNA read from the CDR3 is TGTGCCAGCAGCCAAGACAGACCTAGTGCAGAA.

This clone was seen more than once but under ten times. Gene names are mouse gene names. The read terminates 4 residues before the CDR3 end, so the remaining end is supplied by the germline J gene. Other DNA sequences in this sample translate to the same CDR3. The chain recombines TRBV17 with TRBJ2-1, with 9 bases fitting TRBD2. Germline loops: CDR1 MNHDT, CDR2 YYDKIL. The CDR3 extends over 15 amino acids. The junction had 3 bases not matched to a gene; V was cut back by 1 base and J by 5 bases. This CDR3 is CASSRAGGVDAEQFF. CDR3 DNA (partial): TGTGCTAGCAGTAGAGCTGGGGGGGTGGATGCT.

Many counts were recorded for this clone. Germline and genes here are mouse. The CDR3 is cut off 4 residues early in the read; its end comes from the germline J gene. V usage is TRBV17 and J usage is TRBJ2-5; TRBD2 aligns across 10 bases. With V trimmed by 0 bases and J by 0 bases, 3 bases remained unmatched. Looked up from germline, CDR1 is MNHDT and CDR2 is YYDKIL. There are 17 residues in the CDR3. This CDR3 is CASSREGLGFNQDTQYF. CDR3 bases read: TGTGCTAGCAGTAGAGAGGGACTGGGGTTTAACCAAGAC.

This clone turned up a few times. The germline and genes are mouse ones. The read finishes 4 residues shy of the CDR3 end, and the germline J gene is used to complete it. This sample also contains other DNA sequences that code for the same CDR3. V usage is TRBV5 and J usage is TRBJ2-5, with TRBD2 matching over 8 bases. The CDR3 consists of 13 residues. CDR1 LGHNA and CDR2 YNLKQL come from the germline V gene (reference sequence). CDR3 sequence: CASSQVGGDTQYF. The DNA read from the CDR3 is TGTGCCAGCAGCCAAGTGGGGGGGGAC.

This clone has only a few counts. Gene names and germline refer to mouse. The DNA ends 4 residues before the CDR3 does, and the rest of the CDR3 is filled in from the germline J gene. The rearrangement uses TRBV3 and TRBJ1-2, with 9 bases identical to TRBD1. This CDR3 spans 16 amino acids. The germline CDR1 and CDR2 sequences are SNHLY and FYNGKV (reference sequence). V lost 4 bases to trimming and J lost 3 bases; unmatched junction nucleotides: 9. CDR3 DNA, as far as it was read: TGTGCCAGCAGCTCCCCCCGGGACAGGGAGGACTCC. Translated, it gives CASSSPRDREDS. The CDR3 in its entirety is CASSSPRDREDSDYTF.

This clone came up many times. Germline and genes: mouse. The read gets to within 4 residues of the CDR3 end, and the germline J gene fills in the rest. V and J are TRBV17 and TRBJ2-5; TRBD1 matches 7 bases. The CDR3 extends over 14 amino acids. V shed 5 bases, J shed 2 bases, and the junction held 4 bases outside the gene matches. The germline CDR1 and CDR2 sequences are MNHDT and YYDKIL. Incomplete CDR3 DNA: TGTGCTAGCAGTCCCCGGGACAGCCAAGAC. Its protein product is CASSPRDSQD. The entire CDR3 protein reads CASSPRDSQDTQYF.

Concerning this clone itself: Mouse germline and gene names are used. The read ends 4 residues shy of where the CDR3 ends; the end is completed using the germline J gene. The chain has TRBV13-1 and TRBJ1-2; D unresolved. CDR3 length: 13 amino acids. With 1 base removed from V and 0 bases from J, the gap between germline ends came to 4 bases. Germline V gene data show CDR1 as NSHNY and CDR2 as SYGAGN. CDR3: CASSDFTNSDYTF. Incomplete CDR3 DNA: TGTGCCAGCAGTGATTTCACAAACTCC.

In the case of this clone: Gene and germline names: mouse. The read stops 4 residues short of the end of the CDR3; the missing end is completed from the germline J gene. Other nucleotide sequences from this sample produce the same CDR3. The rearrangement joins TRBV5 to TRBJ2-2, with a tentative D call TRBD2 (7 bases). V shed 0 bases and J shed 4 bases, with 9 bases lying between them. The germline CDR1 and CDR2 sequences are LGHNA and YNLKQL (reference sequence). The CDR3 is made up of 15 amino acids. CDR3 DNA (partial): TGTGCCAGCAGCCAAGATGGGGGGCGCACCGGG. It translates to CASSQDGGRTG. The CDR3 in full is CASSQDGGRTGQLYF.

To note about this clone: The gene names given are mouse names. The read falls 4 residues short of the CDR3 end, and the missing part is taken from the germline J gene. The gene calls are TRBV19 and TRBJ1-2; 9 nucleotides match TRBD1. There are 14 residues in the CDR3. Per the germline V gene, CDR1 is FNHDT and CDR2 is SITEND (reference sequence). CDR3 bases read: TGTGCCAGCAGCGACTGGGACAGGGTGACC. Protein product: CASSDWDRVT. The entire CDR3 protein reads CASSDWDRVTDYTF.

This clone has just a few counts. Mouse gene names apply. The read terminates 4 residues before the CDR3 end, so the remaining end is supplied by the germline J gene. This sequence joins TRBV19 and TRBJ2-2; D might be TRBD1 (6 bases). CDR1 and CDR2 (germline): FNHDT, SITEND (reference sequence). The CDR3 covers 15 residues. Trimming cost V 5 bases and J 2 bases, with 13 bases left between them. The CDR3 loop is CASSHREGNTGQLYF. The CDR3 bases that were read are TGTGCCAGCAGCCACAGGGAGGGGAACACCGGG. The entire variable domain, with the rest obtained from reference TRBV19 and TRBJ2-2, is as follows: GGIITQTPKFLIGQEGQKLTLKCQQNFNHDTMYWYRQDSGKGLRLIYYSITENDLQKGDLSEGYDASREKKSSFSLTVTSAQKNEMAVFLCASSHREGNTGQLYFGEGSKLTVL.

With regard to this clone: Gene names denote mouse genes. The read finishes 4 residues shy of the CDR3 end, and the germline J gene is used to complete it. Other nucleotide sequences in the sample specify the same CDR3. The chain employs TRBV19 and TRBJ2-2; no clear D. Trimming stripped 6 bases from V and 0 bases from J, with 3 bases between. The CDR3 loop spans 12 amino acids. The germline V gene has CDR1 FNHDT and CDR2 SITEND (reference sequence). Incomplete CDR3 DNA: TGTGCCAGCACAGCAAACACCGGG. Translating gives CASTANTG. The complete CDR3 reads CASTANTGQLYF.

This clone turned up a few times. Gene names follow the mouse nomenclature. The read halts 4 residues ahead of the CDR3 end, with the missing end drawn from the germline J gene. The V call is TRBV13-3, the J call TRBJ2-3; 10 bases are shared with TRBD2. Germline V lookup: CDR1 NNHDY, CDR2 SYVADS. Trimming removed 2 bases from V and 0 bases from J; junction bases left unmatched: 3. The CDR3 has 16 amino acids. The part of the CDR3 DNA that was read is TGTGCCAGCAGTGAGGGACTGGGGCCTAGTGCAGAA. This encodes CASSEGLGPSAE. The complete CDR3 protein is CASSEGLGPSAETLYF.

There are a few counts of this clone. Gene names and germline refer to mouse. The CDR3 goes on 4 residues after the read ends, and that part is filled in from the germline J gene. This specimen includes other DNA sequences encoding the same CDR3. V is TRBV5 and J is TRBJ2-3; the D gene is possibly TRBD2 (6 bases). CDR1 and CDR2 (germline): LGHNA, YNLKQL (reference sequence). The CDR3 length is 15 residues. The V end was cut by 0 bases, the J end by 0 bases, with 7 bases between. The part of the CDR3 DNA that was read is TGTGCCAGCAGCCAAGAAGGGACTAGTGCAGAA. It is translated as CASSQEGTSAE. The entire CDR3 protein is CASSQEGTSAETLYF.

A word on this clone: The gene names given are mouse names. From the germline J gene comes the end of the CDR3, since the read stops 4 residues before it. The chain recombines TRBV1 with TRBJ1-1; no definite D call. V dropped 4 bases and J dropped 4 bases, with 13 bases sitting between them. The germline V gene has CDR1 NSQYPW and CDR2 LRSPGD (reference sequence). This CDR3 region has 14 residues. The DNA read from the CDR3 is TGCACCTGCAGTGAACCTGGGCGCGGCACA. Protein product: CTCSEPGRGT. The CDR3, in full, reads CTCSEPGRGTEVFF.

Remarks on this clone: The listed genes are named as in mouse. The CDR3 end is not reached by the read, which stops 4 residues before it; the germline J gene fills it in. The chain recombines TRBV14 with TRBJ2-3, with D tentatively TRBD1 (7 bases). CDR1 and CDR2 from the germline V gene are SGHDT and FRDEAV. The CDR3 has 15 amino acids. Deletions cut 5 bases from V and 4 bases from J, with 17 bases between. CDR3 DNA (partial): TGTGCCAGCAGCCCCGGGACAGACTGGTCAGAA. Amino acids: CASSPGTDWSE. The entire CDR3 protein is CASSPGTDWSETLYF.